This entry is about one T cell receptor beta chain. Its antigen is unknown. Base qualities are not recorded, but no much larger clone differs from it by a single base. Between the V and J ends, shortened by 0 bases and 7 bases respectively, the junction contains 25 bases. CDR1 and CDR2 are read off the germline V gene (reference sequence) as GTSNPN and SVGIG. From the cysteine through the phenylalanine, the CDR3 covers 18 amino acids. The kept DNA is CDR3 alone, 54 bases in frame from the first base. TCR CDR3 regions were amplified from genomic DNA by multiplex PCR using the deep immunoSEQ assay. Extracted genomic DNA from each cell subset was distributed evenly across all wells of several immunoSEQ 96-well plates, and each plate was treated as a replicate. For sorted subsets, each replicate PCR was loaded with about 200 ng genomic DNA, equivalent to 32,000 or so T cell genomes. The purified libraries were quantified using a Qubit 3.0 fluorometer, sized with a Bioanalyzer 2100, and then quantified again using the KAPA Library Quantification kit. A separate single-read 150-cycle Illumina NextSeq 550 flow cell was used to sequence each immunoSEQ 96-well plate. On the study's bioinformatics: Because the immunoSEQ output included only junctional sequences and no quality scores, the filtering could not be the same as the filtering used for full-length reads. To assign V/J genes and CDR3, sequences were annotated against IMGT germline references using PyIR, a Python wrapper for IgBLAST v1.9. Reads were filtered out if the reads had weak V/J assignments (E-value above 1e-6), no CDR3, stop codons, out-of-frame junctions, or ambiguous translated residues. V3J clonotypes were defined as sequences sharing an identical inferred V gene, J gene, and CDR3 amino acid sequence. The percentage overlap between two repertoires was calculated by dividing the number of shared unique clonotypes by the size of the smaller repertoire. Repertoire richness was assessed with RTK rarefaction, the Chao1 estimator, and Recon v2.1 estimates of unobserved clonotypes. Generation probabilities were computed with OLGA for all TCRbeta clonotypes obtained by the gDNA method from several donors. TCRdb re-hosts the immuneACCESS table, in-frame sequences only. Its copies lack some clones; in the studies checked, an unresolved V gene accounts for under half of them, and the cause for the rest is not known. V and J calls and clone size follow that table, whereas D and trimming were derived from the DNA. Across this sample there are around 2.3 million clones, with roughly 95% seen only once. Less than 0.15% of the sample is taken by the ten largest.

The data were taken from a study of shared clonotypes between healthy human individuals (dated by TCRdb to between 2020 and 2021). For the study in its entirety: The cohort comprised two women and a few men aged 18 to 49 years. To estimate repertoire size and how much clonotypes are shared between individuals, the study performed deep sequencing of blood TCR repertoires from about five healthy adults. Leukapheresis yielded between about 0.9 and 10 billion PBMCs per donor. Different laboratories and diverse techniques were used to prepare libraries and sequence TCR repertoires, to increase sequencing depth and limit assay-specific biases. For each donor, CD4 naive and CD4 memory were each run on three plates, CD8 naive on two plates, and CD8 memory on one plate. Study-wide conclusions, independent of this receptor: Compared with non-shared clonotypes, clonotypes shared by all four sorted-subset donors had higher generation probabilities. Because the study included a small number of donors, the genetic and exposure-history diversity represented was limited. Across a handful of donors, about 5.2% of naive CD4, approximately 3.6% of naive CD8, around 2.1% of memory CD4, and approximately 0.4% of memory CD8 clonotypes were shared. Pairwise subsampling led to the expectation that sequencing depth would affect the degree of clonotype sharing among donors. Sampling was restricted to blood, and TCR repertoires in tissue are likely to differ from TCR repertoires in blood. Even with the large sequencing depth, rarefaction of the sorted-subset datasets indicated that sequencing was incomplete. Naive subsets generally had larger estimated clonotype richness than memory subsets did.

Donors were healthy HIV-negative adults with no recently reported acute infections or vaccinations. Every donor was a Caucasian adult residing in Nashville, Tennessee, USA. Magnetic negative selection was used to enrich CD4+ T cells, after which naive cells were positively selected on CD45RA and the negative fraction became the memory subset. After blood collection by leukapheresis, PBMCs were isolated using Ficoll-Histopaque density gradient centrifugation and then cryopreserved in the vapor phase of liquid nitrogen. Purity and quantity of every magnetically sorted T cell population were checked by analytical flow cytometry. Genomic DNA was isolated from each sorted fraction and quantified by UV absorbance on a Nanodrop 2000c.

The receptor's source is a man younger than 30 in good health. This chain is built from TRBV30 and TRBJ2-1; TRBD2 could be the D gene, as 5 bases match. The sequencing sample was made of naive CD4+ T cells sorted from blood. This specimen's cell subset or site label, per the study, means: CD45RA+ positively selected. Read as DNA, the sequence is TGTGCCTGGAGTGTACTAGGTAGAGGTTATGGGCGATGGAATGAGCAGTTCTTC. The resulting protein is CAWSVLGRGYGRWNEQFF.